This entry is about one T cell receptor beta chain. In the authors' methods: Amplification from reference gene primers served as the basis for estimated nucleated cell counts. This table comes from immunoSEQ multiplex PCR, and its TCRdb copy is limited to in-frame clones, with some not included. V and J calls and clone size follow that table, whereas D and trimming were derived from the DNA. The data hold some 270,000 clones, with roughly 80% observed a single time. Trimming left V 0 bases short and J 8 bases short, with 8 bases between. Germline V gene lookup returns CDR1 SGHDT and CDR2 YYEEEE. This CDR3 contains 12 residues. This entry is derived from a study of blood T cell repertoires in COVID-19. Study background: Donors in the United States, Italy and Spain gave samples during acute or convalescent COVID-19. PBMCs, B-cell-depleted T cells, or T cells provided the cDNA or gDNA that made up the material.

Enrollment of patients from Seattle took place during active infection, with longitudinal follow-up. V and J are TRBV5-6 and TRBJ1-2; D is ambiguous. The TCR was taken from a person between 65 and 80 years old with COVID-19, enrolled during active disease. Sample: peripheral blood. The CDR3 DNA follows: TGTGCCAGCAGCTTGGGGTTTGAGGGCTACACCTTC. Translated: CASSLGFEGYTF. Looking up the rest from reference TRBV5-6 and TRBJ1-2 gives the full variable domain: DAGVTQSPTHLIKTRGQQVTLRCSPKSGHDTVSWYQQALGQGPQFIFQYYEEEERQRGNFPDRFSGHQFPNYSSELNVNALLLGDSALYLCASSLGFEGYTFGSGTRLTVV.